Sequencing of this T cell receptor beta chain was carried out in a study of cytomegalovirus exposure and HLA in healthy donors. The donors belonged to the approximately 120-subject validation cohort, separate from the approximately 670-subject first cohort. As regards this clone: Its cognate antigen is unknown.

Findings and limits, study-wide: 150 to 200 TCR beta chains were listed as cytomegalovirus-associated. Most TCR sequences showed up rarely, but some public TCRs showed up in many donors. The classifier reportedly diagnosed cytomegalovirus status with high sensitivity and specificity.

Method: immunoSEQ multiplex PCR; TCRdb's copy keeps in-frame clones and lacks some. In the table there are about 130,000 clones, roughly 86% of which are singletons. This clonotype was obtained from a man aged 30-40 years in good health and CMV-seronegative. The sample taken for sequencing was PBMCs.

CDR3: CASSLGQRSLETQYF. DNA of the CDR3: TGCGCCAGCAGCTTGGGACAGCGAAGCTTGGAGACCCAGTACTTC. V gene TRBV5-1 combines with J gene TRBJ2-5; perhaps TRBD1 as D (5 bases). This CDR3 comprises 15 residues. Trimming took 0 bases from V and 5 from J, leaving 14 bases between them. Germline-derived CDR1 and CDR2 are SGHRS and YFSETQ.